These T cell receptor beta chains were read from a single sample in a study of blood T cell repertoires in COVID-19. The repertoire was sequenced with immunoSEQ multiplex PCR; TCRdb's copy has only in-frame clones and lacks some. The data show some 200,000 clones, 80% to 90% seen once. The sample comprised peripheral blood. The receptor source for this set is a man aged 50 to 60 with active or convalescent COVID-19. The CDR3 runs from the conserved cysteine through the conserved F or W. A D gene is named only where the DNA matches it firmly. A clone size is listed for some rows: how often the clone was seen (once, few, many), or a class if it is expanded.

j_call clone_size d_call v_call cdr3_nt cdr3_aa
TRBJ2-1 . . TRBV7-2 TGTGCCAGCAGCTTAGCGTACGGAGCCTACAATGAGCAGTTCTTC CASSLAYGAYNEQFF
TRBJ1-5 once . TRBV6-6 TGTGCCAGCAGGGGGCCCAATCAGCCCCAGCATTTT CASRGPNQPQHF
TRBJ2-2 few TRBD1 TRBV19 TGTGCCAGTACTTGGACAGGGGGCATCGGGGAGCTGTTTTTT CASTWTGGIGELFF
TRBJ1-4 . . TRBV15 TGTGCCACCCAATTTGGGGGGGCATCGGATGAAAAACTGTTTTTT CATQFGGASDEKLFF
TRBJ2-1 once TRBD2 TRBV6-6 TGTGCCAGCGGCAAACTAGCGGGAAGGGGTGAGCAGTTCTTC CASGKLAGRGEQFF
TRBJ1-2 . . TRBV5-4 TGTGCCAGCAGCACCGGACAGCACTATGGCTACACCTTC CASSTGQHYGYTF
TRBJ2-3 once . TRBV5-1 TGCGCCAGCAGCTTGGCGGGGTGGTCGACAGATACGCAGTATTTT CASSLAGWSTDTQYF
TRBJ1-5 . . TRBV7-2 TGTGCCAGCAGCTCCCAGGGTTCTCAGCCCCAGCATTTT CASSSQGSQPQHF
TRBJ2-1 . . TRBV5-1 TGCGCCAGCAGCTCTCTAACGGAGGCCCGCGAGCAGTTCTTC CASSSLTEAREQFF
TRBJ2-7 . TRBD2 TRBV4-1 TGCGCCAGCAGCCAAGGGGGACTAGCGGGTTGGGAGCAGTACTTC CASSQGGLAGWEQYF
TRBJ1-4 . TRBD1 TRBV19 TGTGCCAGTAGTGTGACAGGGGGCGGAGGTGAAAAACTGTTTTTT CASSVTGGGGEKLFF
TRBJ2-7 . TRBD2 TRBV7-2 TGTGCCAGCAGCTTCGGCTGGGGGGGCTACGAGCAGTACTTC CASSFGWGGYEQYF
TRBJ1-2 . . TRBV6-1 TGTGCCAGCAGTGAAGCTCAGTATGGCTACACCTTC CASSEAQYGYTF
TRBJ1-5 few . TRBV5-3 TGTGCCAGAAGCCTCAAGTGGACAGTGAATAGCAATCAGCCCCAGCATTTT CARSLKWTVNSNQPQHF
TRBJ1-1 once . TRBV2 TGTGCCAGGTCTTCAGGGAATGAAGCTTTCTTT CARSSGNEAFF
TRBJ1-4 . . TRBV4-3 TGCGCCAGCAGCCAAAAAGTAGACATTAATGAAAAACTGTTTTTT CASSQKVDINEKLFF
TRBJ1-2 once . TRBV11-2 TGTGCCAGCAGCTTCCGGAACTATGGCTACACCTTC CASSFRNYGYTF